These 25 T cell receptor beta chains were all obtained from the same sample, sequenced in a study of blood T cell repertoires in COVID-19. Assay: immunoSEQ multiplex PCR; the TCRdb copy retains only in-frame clones and omits some. The profile covers 150,000 to 200,000 clones, with just under 90% appearing a single time and around 13% taken by the ten largest. Material for sequencing was peripheral blood. These receptors were obtained from a woman aged 70 to 79 with COVID-19, enrolled during active disease.

The CDR3, as DNA: TGTGCCAGCAGCCAGCCTCAGGGGATTTATGGAGAGACCCAGTACTTC. It specifies CASSQPQGIYGETQYF. The chain uses TRBV3-1 (or the pseudogene TRBV3-2) and TRBJ2-5; D possibly corresponds to TRBD1 (6 bases). CDR1 LGHDT and CDR2 YNNKEL come from the germline V gene (reference sequence). Trimming pared 3 bases from V and 4 bases from J, leaving 18 bases between. The CDR3 is 16 residues long.

This clone was counted a single time. The CDR3 sequence is CAWGGGGEKLFF. The CDR3 DNA follows: TGTGCCTGGGGAGGGGGAGGGGAAAAACTGTTTTTT. The chain couples TRBV30 to TRBJ1-4, with a possible D match to TRBD1 (6 bases). This CDR3 comprises 12 residues. Per the germline V gene, CDR1 is GTSNPN and CDR2 is SVGIG (reference sequence). The V gene lost 5 bases and the J gene lost 8 bases, with 12 bases spanning the gap.

This clone was picked up one time. V gene TRBV7-3 combines with J gene TRBJ2-2, with 12 nucleotides matching TRBD1. Trimming removed 11 bases from V and 5 bases from J; junction bases left unmatched: 12. From germline, CDR1 is SGHTA and CDR2 FQGTGA. The CDR3 length is 16 residues. CDR3 residues: CADRSSGQGATGELFF. The DNA of the CDR3 is TGTGCCGATCGTTCCTCGGGACAGGGGGCGACCGGGGAGCTGTTTTTT.

The J gene is TRBJ2-5, the V gene TRBV11-2; 7 bases map to TRBD1. Trimming took 4 bases from V and 1 from J; bases not matched to a gene: 6. Germline loops: CDR1 SGHAT, CDR2 FQNNGV. The CDR3 contains 15 residues. The CDR3 DNA is TGTGCCAGCAGCTCAGGGACAGTAAGCCAAGAGACCCAGTACTTC. It specifies CASSSGTVSQETQYF.

The chain has TRBV10-3 and TRBJ1-2; 7 nucleotides align to TRBD1. Germline V CDR1 and CDR2: ENHRY, SYGVKD. Trimming at V came to 6 bases and at J to 8 bases, leaving 9 bases not matched to a gene. The CDR3 runs 13 residues. Written as DNA, the CDR3 is TGTGCCATCAGAGAGACAGGGAACGGGGGCTACACCTTC. The encoded protein is CAIRETGNGGYTF.

The J gene is TRBJ2-3, the V gene TRBV7-9; D is perhaps TRBD1 (5 bases). V lost 4 bases to trimming and J lost 0 bases, with 8 bases between them. The CDR3 consists of 14 residues. CDR1 SEHNR and CDR2 FQNEAQ come from the germline V gene (reference sequence). CDR3 coding DNA: TGTGCCAGCAGCTCAGGGTCTAGCACAGATACGCAGTATTTT. The encoded protein is CASSSGSSTDTQYF.

The chain couples TRBV7-9 to TRBJ2-7; 12 positions agree with TRBD1. This CDR3 spans 16 amino acids. Germline V gene sequence: CDR1 SEHNR, CDR2 FQNEAQ (reference sequence). V shed 5 bases, J shed 4 bases, and the junction held 9 bases outside the gene matches. Here the CDR3 reads CASSARGGQGAYEQYF. DNA for the CDR3: TGTGCCAGCAGCGCCCGGGGGGGACAGGGGGCGTACGAGCAGTACTTC.

The chain couples TRBV19 to TRBJ1-1, with unresolved D. CDR1 LNHDA and CDR2 SQIVND come from the germline V gene (reference sequence). V lost 3 bases and J lost 4, with 12 bases in between. This CDR3 is built from 14 residues. The CDR3 DNA sequence: TGTGCCAGTAGTATTTTTGGCAGTACCACTGAAGCTTTCTTT. Translation: CASSIFGSTTEAFF. The complete variable domain, with remaining parts taken from reference TRBV19 and TRBJ1-1, reads DGGITQSPKYLFRKEGQNVTLSCEQNLNHDAMYWYRQDPGQGLRLIYYSQIVNDFQKGDIAEGYSVSREKKESFPLTVTSAQKNPTAFYLCASSIFGSTTEAFFGQGTRLTVV.

The DNA for the CDR3 is TGCAGCGCAGAGGCTCTTTCTCCCGGGACAGGGGGTTCCTACGAGCAGTACTTC. This sequence encodes CSAEALSPGTGGSYEQYF. The chain recombines TRBV29-1 with TRBJ2-7, with 11 bases lining up with TRBD1. Germline assignment: CDR1 SQVTM and CDR2 ANQGSEA. The CDR3 has 18 amino acids. Trimming cost V 7 bases and J 1 base; bases outside gene matches: 18.

The V and J genes are TRBV6-2 or TRBV6-3 and TRBJ2-7; TRBD2 agrees at 14 bases. CDR3 length: 15 residues. The ends lost 2 bases at V and 8 bases at J; junction bases unmatched: 5. Germline CDR1 reads MNHEY; CDR2 reads SVGEGT. The CDR3 region has the DNA TGTGCCAGCAGTTACCCGGGACTAGCGGGGGTACAGCAGTACTTC. It translates to CASSYPGLAGVQQYF.

The chain links TRBV14 to TRBJ2-7; 7 bases match TRBD2. V was pared by 4 bases and J by 0 bases, with 3 bases of the junction left unmatched. This CDR3 is built from 14 residues. Germline lookup yields CDR1 SGHDN and CDR2 FVKESK. The CDR3 loop reads CASSRGDYSYEQYF. Written as DNA, the CDR3 is TGTGCCAGCAGCCGCGGGGACTACTCCTACGAGCAGTACTTC.

The chain joins TRBV20-1 to TRBJ2-1, with D perhaps TRBD2 (5 bases). This CDR3 contains 11 residues. The germline V and J ends were trimmed by 3 bases and 9 bases, with 9 bases remaining between them. Germline V gene sequence: CDR1 DFQATT, CDR2 SNEGSKA (reference sequence). CDR3 amino acids: CSARQAGEQFF. The CDR3 DNA reads as TGCAGTGCTAGGCAGGCGGGTGAGCAGTTCTTC.

This clone was counted once. This chain uses TRBV5-1 with TRBJ2-1; 7 nucleotides line up with TRBD2. CDR1 and CDR2 from the germline V gene are SGHRS and YFSETQ. The CDR3 spans 14 residues. V was clipped by 4 bases and J by 10 bases; unmatched bases: 11. CDR3 region: CASSPSGDSGEQFF. The CDR3 DNA reads TGCGCCAGCAGCCCCAGCGGGGATTCGGGAGAGCAGTTCTTC.

The CDR3 reads CASSYSQGSYEQYF. CDR3 sequence (DNA): TGTGCCAGCAGTTACTCGCAGGGGTCCTACGAGCAGTACTTC. V and J are TRBV6-6 and TRBJ2-7, with D possibly TRBD1 on 6 matching bases. Trimming took off 0 bases at V and 1 base at J, with 7 bases between the two ends. The CDR3 spans 14 residues. Germline loops: CDR1 MNHNY, CDR2 SVGAGI (reference sequence).

This clone was seen a single time. The chain recombines TRBV18 with TRBJ2-3; a possible D gene is TRBD1 (7 bases). V was clipped by 2 bases and J by 4 bases, with 13 bases between them. Germline CDR1 is KGHSH and CDR2 is LQKENI. This CDR3 contains 15 residues. In DNA form, the CDR3 reads TGTGCCAGCTCACCAGACAGGGAGGTAGCAGATACGCAGTATTTT. Protein product: CASSPDREVADTQYF.

The chain links TRBV5-1 to TRBJ2-1, with 9 nucleotides matching TRBD1. J gave up 10 bases and V 4 bases, and 9 bases lay outside the gene matches. In germline, CDR1 is SGHRS, CDR2 YFSETQ. The length of the CDR3 is 14 residues. CDR3 coding DNA: TGCGCCAGCAGCCCCCGACAGGGGGACGGGGAGCAGTTCTTC. It specifies CASSPRQGDGEQFF.

The rearrangement joins TRBV27 to TRBJ1-5; D may be TRBD1 (5 bases). The V end was cut by 0 bases, the J end by 9 bases, with 12 bases between. The CDR3 is made up of 14 amino acids. CDR1 and CDR2 from the germline V gene are MNHEY and SMNVEV (reference sequence). For the CDR3, the DNA is TGTGCCAGCAGTTTATCGATCGGGGGTTGGCCCCAGCATTTT. It yields the protein CASSLSIGGWPQHF.

V and J are TRBV7-9 and TRBJ1-2; D remains ambiguous. CDR3 size: 14 residues. CDR1 and CDR2 (germline): SEHNR, FQNEAQ (reference sequence). The V gene lost 5 bases and the J gene lost 8 bases, with 18 bases spanning the gap. The DNA of the CDR3 is TGTGCCAGCAGCGCCGACATGGCCAATACAGGCTACACCTTC. This translates into CASSADMANTGYTF.

The genes are TRBV27 and TRBJ1-2; D unclear. Between the trimmed V and J ends, which lost 4 bases and 8 bases, there was a span of 17 bases. The CDR3 length is 14 residues. Per germline, CDR1 MNHEY and CDR2 SMNVEV (reference sequence). In DNA, the CDR3 is TGTGCCAGCAGTTCGGCGGCTTCGCTCACCGGCTACACCTTC. Amino acids: CASSSAASLTGYTF.

The rearrangement links TRBV6-1 to TRBJ2-1; 10 bases agree with TRBD2. This CDR3 has 17 amino acids. The germline gives CDR1 MNHNS, CDR2 SASEGT. V was clipped by 4 bases and J by 0 bases; unmatched bases: 6. CDR3 in amino acids: CASSGLAGVPSYNEQFF. The CDR3 nucleotides read TGTGCCAGCAGTGGGCTAGCGGGAGTCCCCTCCTACAATGAGCAGTTCTTC.

This sequence joins TRBV11-2 and TRBJ1-5, with TRBD1 matching 7 bases. V lost 5 bases, J lost 0 bases, and 4 bases stayed unmatched. This CDR3 spans 15 amino acids. Germline V gives CDR1 SGHAT, CDR2 FQNNGV. CDR3 nucleotide sequence: TGTGCCAGCAGCGTGGACAGGAATAGCAATCAGCCCCAGCATTTT. Translating it yields CASSVDRNSNQPQHF.

V is TRBV3-1 (or the pseudogene TRBV3-2) and J is TRBJ1-4; D unclear. This CDR3 is 16 amino acids long. Per germline, CDR1 LGHDT and CDR2 YNNKEL (reference sequence). Trimming left V 0 bases short and J 0 bases short, with 8 bases between. The CDR3: CASSQDPRATNEKLFF. CDR3 DNA sequence: TGTGCCAGCAGCCAAGACCCGCGTGCAACTAATGAAAAACTGTTTTTT.

V and J are TRBV15 and TRBJ1-5, with 7 bases lining up with TRBD1. From germline, CDR1 is LNHNV and CDR2 YYDKDF (reference sequence). CDR3 length: 16 amino acids. The V gene end was trimmed by 3 bases and the J gene end by 9 bases; junction bases not matched to a gene: 14. The CDR3 DNA is TGTGCCACCAGCAGGGGGGGAAGACAGGGCATTGCGCCCCAGCATTTT. Its translation: CATSRGGRQGIAPQHF. Together with reference TRBV15 and TRBJ1-5, the CDR3 gives the full variable domain: DAMVIQNPRYQVTQFGKPVTLSCSQTLNHNVMYWYQQKSSQAPKLLFHYYDKDFNNEADTPDNFQSRRPNTSFCFLDIRSPGLGDTAMYLCATSRGGRQGIAPQHFGDGTRLSIL.

This clone occurred once. The chain combines TRBV7-9 with TRBJ1-4, with TRBD1 matching over 10 bases. From germline, CDR1 is SEHNR and CDR2 FQNEAQ (reference sequence). J lost 3 bases, V lost 4 bases, and 8 bases had no gene match. The CDR3 extends over 17 amino acids. As DNA, the CDR3 is TGTGCCAGCAGCTCAAGGACAGGGGGGAAGGCTAATGAAAAACTGTTTTTT. Translation gives CASSSRTGGKANEKLFF.

The V and J genes are TRBV6-5 and TRBJ1-2; D gene ambiguous. With 2 bases removed from V and 4 bases from J, the gap between germline ends came to 8 bases. Germline V gene sequence: CDR1 MNHEY, CDR2 SVGAGI. CDR3 size: 13 residues. The CDR3 loop reads CASSYRAAYGYTF. CDR3 DNA sequence: TGTGCCAGCAGTTACCGAGCGGCCTATGGCTACACCTTC.